The rows below give T cell receptor beta chains drawn from one sample of a study of blood T cell repertoires in COVID-19. Sequencing was performed with immunoSEQ multiplex PCR; in TCRdb, only in-frame clones are kept and a portion is missing. There are 180,000 or so clones in the sample; 70% to 85% occur only once, and 12% to 15% lies in the top ten. The sample comprised PBMCs or T cells enriched from blood (not recorded which). The receptors stem from a man between 50 and 59 years old who had recovered from COVID-19. Both conserved end residues are part of each CDR3. The D gene is left open where the match is weak. Size is stated for part of the rows, as once, few or many counts, or as a class when the clone is expanded.

clone_size cdr3_length d_call j_call v_call cdr3_aa cdr3_nt
- 15 TRBD2 TRBJ2-7 TRBV4-1 CASSHIAGGPGEQYF TGCGCCAGCAGCCACATAGCGGGGGGGCCGGGGGAGCAGTACTTC
- 15 - TRBJ1-6 TRBV6-1 CASSEVAKPGSPLHF TGTGCCAGCAGTGAAGTTGCCAAGCCGGGTTCACCCCTCCACTTT
- 16 TRBD1 TRBJ2-2 TRBV18 CASSPLGQGNTGELFF TGTGCCAGCTCACCCCTGGGACAGGGAAACACCGGGGAGCTGTTTTTT
once 19 TRBD2 TRBJ2-1 TRBV11-2 CASSLDLFAGGARYNEQFF TGTGCCAGCAGCTTAGACCTTTTCGCGGGGGGGGCTCGTTACAATGAGCAGTTCTTC
- 16 - TRBJ1-1 TRBV27 CATPQEVSNGNTEAFF TGTGCCACCCCTCAGGAGGTCTCAAACGGGAACACTGAAGCTTTCTTT
- 14 - TRBJ2-6 TRBV24-1 CATSGADGANVLTF TGTGCCACCAGTGGGGCAGATGGGGCCAACGTCCTGACTTTC
- 12 - TRBJ1-2 TRBV13 CASSSRRYGYTF TGTGCCAGCAGCTCTAGACGGTATGGCTACACCTTC
once 15 TRBD1 TRBJ1-2 TRBV19 CASSLRGQGGDGYTF TGTGCCAGTAGTCTTCGTGGACAGGGAGGGGATGGCTACACCTTC
few 15 TRBD1 TRBJ1-1 TRBV7-8 CASSHRQGPNTEAFF TGTGCCAGCAGCCACCGACAGGGGCCGAACACTGAAGCTTTCTTT
- 15 TRBD2 TRBJ2-7 TRBV7-9 CASSSLAGGLYEQYF TGTGCCAGCAGCTCGTTAGCGGGGGGCCTCTACGAGCAGTACTTC
- 14 - TRBJ2-5 TRBV10-3 CAISYNSELETQYF TGTGCCATCAGTTATAACAGTGAGTTGGAGACCCAGTACTTC